This entry lists 31 T cell receptor beta chains sequenced from one sample in a study of regulatory T cells in long-lasting Graves disease. The authors built TCR beta libraries using iRepertoire HTBI primers and Arm-PCR of CDR3 regions. Via MiXCR, TCRdb re-called the multiplex PCR reads, giving one row per CDR3 protein. The sample lists more than 450,000 distinct CDR3 sequences, approximately 12% occurring once. The time point: newly diagnosed GD, antithyroid drugs for less than 3 months. RNA isolated from PBMCs was used to make the TCR library. Separately, the same data were catalogued under a study of T cells in Graves' hyperthyroidism and ophthalmopathy.

Here the sequenced sample was peripheral blood mononuclear cells (PBMCs), taken at new diagnosis, from a patient treated with antithyroid drugs. Every receptor here comes from a woman in her 30s with Graves disease.

The rearrangement uses TRBV19 and TRBJ2-4; D unclear. Germline V gene data show CDR1 as LNHDA and CDR2 as SQIVND (reference sequence). The CDR3 covers 16 residues. With 0 bases removed from V and 3 bases from J, the gap between germline ends came to 12 bases. Here the CDR3 reads CASSIDNRYRKNIQYF. CDR3 nucleotides: TGTGCCAGTAGTATAGATAATCGGTATCGCAAAAACATTCAGTACTTC.

The chain combines TRBV4-1 with TRBJ2-3; 7 positions agree with TRBD1. Germline CDR1 MGHRA, CDR2 YSYEKL. Trimming at V came to 3 bases and at J to 6 bases, leaving 15 bases not matched to a gene. The length of the CDR3 is 17 residues. The CDR3 is CASSQVGRDRPRDTQYF. DNA for the CDR3: TGCGCCAGCAGCCAGGTGGGCCGGGACAGACCACGGGATACGCAGTATTTT.

This clonotype was found many times. The chain has TRBV28 and TRBJ1-3; no reliable D call. CDR3 size: 15 residues. Germline V gene sequence: CDR1 MDHEN, CDR2 SYDVKM. Trimming removed 6 bases from V and 0 bases from J, with 12 bases in between. DNA of the CDR3: TGTGCCAGCAGCTTGCGGGGTAGCTCTGGAAACACCATATATTTT. Its translation is CASSLRGSSGNTIYF.

This clonotype has ten or more counts. The chain's CDR3 is CASSVYGHSSYEQYF. In nucleotides, the CDR3 is TGTGCCAGCAGCGTATACGGGCACAGCTCCTACGAGCAGTACTTC. The chain recombines TRBV9 with TRBJ2-7; no clear D gene. The germline V gene encodes CDR1 SGDLS and CDR2 YYNGEE. The germline V and J ends were trimmed by 1 base and 0 bases, with 11 bases remaining between them. The CDR3 spans 15 residues.

Worth noting for this clonotype: Sequence at one end of the junction differs from germline and may be a read error. J is TRBJ2-7 and V is TRBV11-2; D possibly corresponds to TRBD2 (6 bases). Germline V gene lookup returns CDR1 SGHAT and CDR2 FQNNGV. This CDR3 has 15 amino acids. The CDR3 nucleotides are TGCGCCAGCAGCCAAGGGAGCGGGCCTACCTACGAGCAGTACTTC. Its translation is CASSQGSGPTYEQYF.

This clonotype has ten or more counts. The chain uses TRBV2 and TRBJ2-1; either TRBD1 or TRBD2 may fit D (5 bases each). Germline V gives CDR1 SNHLY, CDR2 FYNNEI. CDR3 length equals 15 residues. V lost 5 bases to trimming and J lost 7 bases, with 18 bases between them. The CDR3 DNA reads as TGTGCCAGCAGTCCCCGGGACGGATTTCCTAATGAGCAGTTCTTC. Translating gives CASSPRDGFPNEQFF. Full variable domain (outside the CDR3, taken from reference TRBV2 and TRBJ2-1): EPEVTQTPSHQVTQMGQEVILRCVPISNHLYFYWYRQILGQKVEFLVSFYNNEISEKSEIFDDQFSVERPDGSNFTLKIRSTKLEDSAMYFCASSPRDGFPNEQFFGPGTRLTVL.

This clonotype was observed at least ten times. The rearrangement joins TRBV5-5 to TRBJ1-6; D may be TRBD1 (6 bases). The CDR3 totals 16 residues. Trimming removed 3 bases at V and 9 bases at J, with 19 bases between. The germline V gene has CDR1 SGHKS and CDR2 YYEKEE (reference sequence). CDR3 region: CASSSTRTVSVSPLHF. The CDR3, as DNA: TGTGCCAGCAGCTCTACCCGGACAGTTTCTGTTTCACCCCTCCACTTT.

This clonotype was counted many times. The chain links TRBV5-8 to TRBJ1-1; D is ambiguous. The V end was cut by 2 bases, the J end by 0 bases, with 11 bases between. The CDR3 has 15 amino acids. Looked up from germline, CDR1 is SGHTS and CDR2 is YDEGEE. The CDR3, as DNA: TGTGCCAGCAGCTTTGCTCTGGGAATGAACACTGAAGCTTTCTTT. This translates into CASSFALGMNTEAFF.

The chain is built from TRBV6-2 or TRBV6-3 and TRBJ2-1; 8 positions match TRBD2. Germline lookup yields CDR1 MNHEY and CDR2 SVGEGT. Germline trimming cut 2 bases from V and 6 bases from J; bases unmatched to any gene: 6. The CDR3 totals 15 residues. In DNA, the CDR3 is TGTGCCAGCAGTTACGACCCGGGAGGGGTCAATGAGCAGTTCTTC. It encodes CASSYDPGGVNEQFF.

This clonotype was found many times. This chain links TRBV29-1 with TRBJ1-2, with D perhaps TRBD1 (6 bases). Trimming took 6 bases from V and 8 from J, leaving 16 bases between them. Germline-derived CDR1 and CDR2 are SQVTM and ANQGSEA. This CDR3 is built from 12 residues. CDR3 region: CSVPQGYRGYTF. In nucleotides, the CDR3 is TGCAGCGTGCCGCAGGGGTACCGGGGCTACACCTTC.

There are many counts of this clonotype. The rearrangement uses TRBV6-1 and TRBJ2-3, with a tentative D call TRBD1 (6 bases). Germline V gives CDR1 MNHNS, CDR2 SASEGT. V dropped 6 bases and J dropped 2 bases, with 18 bases sitting between them. The CDR3 is 16 residues long. As DNA, the CDR3 is TGTGCCAGCAGACGCGCTGGGGGCGGACTCACAGATACGCAGTATTTT. This sequence encodes CASRRAGGGLTDTQYF.

The CDR3 coding sequence is TGCAGCGCCCAACCGGGACAGGGCCGGGGAAACATTCAGTACTTC. Its translation: CSAQPGQGRGNIQYF. The chain is built from TRBV29-1 and TRBJ2-4; 9 nucleotides match TRBD1. This CDR3 has 15 residues. Germline lookup yields CDR1 SQVTM and CDR2 ANQGSEA. V shed 7 bases, J shed 6 bases, and the junction held 13 bases outside the gene matches.

This clonotype showed up many times. The rearrangement links TRBV2 to TRBJ2-1, with D tentatively TRBD2 (6 bases). CDR3 length: 12 amino acids. V was clipped by 7 bases and J by 10 bases, with 14 bases between them. CDR1 is SNHLY, CDR2 FYNNEI, per germline. The CDR3 DNA reads as TGTGCCAGCACCGCTGGGACTCCCGAGCAGTTCTTC. This sequence encodes CASTAGTPEQFF.

This clonotype was detected ten times or more. The chain recombines TRBV28 with TRBJ2-1, with D maybe TRBD2 (6 bases). The CDR3 sequence is 15 residues long. The germline V gene has CDR1 MDHEN and CDR2 SYDVKM. The V gene lost 6 bases and the J gene lost 11 bases, with 23 bases spanning the gap. The CDR3 DNA is TGTGCCAGCAGCACCGAGCCGGGACTGACAATGAAGCAGTTCTTC. Its protein is CASSTEPGLTMKQFF.

This clonotype was counted at least ten times. The chain links TRBV29-1 to TRBJ1-1, with unresolved D. Deletions cut 6 bases from V and 1 base from J, with 12 bases between. The CDR3 totals 13 residues. From germline, CDR1 is SQVTM and CDR2 ANQGSEA. The CDR3 region is CSVTPLTNTEAFF. CDR3 sequence (DNA): TGCAGCGTGACGCCTCTGACGAACACTGAAGCTTTCTTT. Filled out from reference TRBV29-1 and TRBJ1-1, the complete variable domain reads SAVISQKPSRDICQRGTSLTIQCQVDSQVTMMFWYRQQPGQSLTLIATANQGSEATYESGFVIDKFPISRPNLTFSTLTVSNMSPEDSSIYLCSVTPLTNTEAFFGQGTRLTVV.

This clonotype was observed a few times. V and J are TRBV6-5 and TRBJ2-7; 10 nucleotides line up with TRBD1. Germline assignment: CDR1 MNHEY and CDR2 SVGAGI. V trimming: 0 bases; J trimming: 9 bases; junction bases outside the gene matches: 11. This CDR3 comprises 16 residues. CDR3 region: CASSYSYSGTGAGQYF. CDR3 bases: TGTGCCAGCAGTTACTCCTACTCCGGGACAGGGGCCGGGCAGTACTTC.

This clonotype was picked up many times. The chain is built from TRBV19 and TRBJ2-1; 11 bases are shared with TRBD1. V dropped 4 bases and J dropped 1; count of bases not matched to a gene: 3. The CDR3 covers 16 residues. In germline, CDR1 is LNHDA, CDR2 SQIVND (reference sequence). CDR3 nucleotide sequence: TGTGCCAGTAGTACGGGACAGGGGGGATCCTACAATGAGCAGTTCTTC. Translated: CASSTGQGGSYNEQFF.

This clonotype was found many times. The V call is TRBV29-1, the J call TRBJ1-4; D not resolved. V lost 4 bases and J 7 bases, leaving 10 bases between the germline ends. The CDR3 loop spans 12 amino acids. Germline V gene sequence: CDR1 SQVTM, CDR2 ANQGSEA. The CDR3 sequence: CSVVGRSEKLFF. Written as DNA, the CDR3 is TGCAGCGTTGTCGGACGGAGTGAAAAACTGTTTTTT. Using reference TRBV29-1 and TRBJ1-4 for the parts outside the CDR3, the full variable domain is SAVISQKPSRDICQRGTSLTIQCQVDSQVTMMFWYRQQPGQSLTLIATANQGSEATYESGFVIDKFPISRPNLTFSTLTVSNMSPEDSSIYLCSVVGRSEKLFFGSGTQLSVL.

This clonotype was seen a handful of times. This chain connects TRBV18 to TRBJ2-7; 9 bases line up with TRBD2. The ends lost 3 bases at V and 7 bases at J; junction bases unmatched: 4. Germline CDR1 and CDR2: KGHSH and LQKENI. CDR3 size: 13 residues. The CDR3 is CASSPGTSREQYF. Here the CDR3 DNA reads TGTGCCAGCTCACCCGGGACTAGCCGGGAGCAGTACTTC.

The table lists this clonotype with many counts. This chain uses TRBV3-1 with TRBJ1-4, with no clear D. There are 15 residues in the CDR3. Trimming removed 0 bases at V and 7 bases at J, with 12 bases between. In germline, CDR1 is LGHDT, CDR2 YNNKEL (reference sequence). The CDR3 loop reads CASSQDRASGEKLFF. CDR3 coding DNA: TGTGCCAGCAGCCAAGATAGGGCTTCGGGTGAAAAACTGTTTTTT. The whole variable domain, remainder taken from reference TRBV3-1 and TRBJ1-4, is DTAVSQTPKYLVTQMGNDKSIKCEQNLGHDTMYWYKQDSKKFLKIMFSYNNKELIINETVPNRFSPKSPDKAHLNLHINSLELGDSAVYFCASSQDRASGEKLFFGSGTQLSVL.

The chain combines TRBV19 with TRBJ1-4, with D maybe TRBD1 (5 bases). The V end lost 5 bases, the J end lost 4 bases, and 14 bases lay between the germline ends. The CDR3 covers 15 residues. Looked up from germline, CDR1 is LNHDA and CDR2 is SQIVND (reference sequence). Written as DNA, the CDR3 is TGTGCCAGTAGTTTTGGGGCTGATAATAATGAAAAACTGTTTTTT. It specifies CASSFGADNNEKLFF. Full variable domain (outside the CDR3, taken from reference TRBV19 and TRBJ1-4): DGGITQSPKYLFRKEGQNVTLSCEQNLNHDAMYWYRQDPGQGLRLIYYSQIVNDFQKGDIAEGYSVSREKKESFPLTVTSAQKNPTAFYLCASSFGADNNEKLFFGSGTQLSVL.

The table lists this clonotype with many counts. V usage is TRBV2 and J usage is TRBJ1-1; 8 positions match TRBD1. J lost 9 bases, V lost 2 bases, and 8 bases had no gene match. Germline V gene lookup returns CDR1 SNHLY and CDR2 FYNNEI. The CDR3 sequence is 14 residues long. CDR3 sequence (DNA): TGTGCCAGCAGTGAATGGCAGGGGGCGCATAAAGCTTTCTTT. As protein: CASSEWQGAHKAFF.

This clonotype was recorded many times. This chain's CDR3 is CASSLGKNTEAFF. In DNA form, the CDR3 reads TGTGCCAGCAGTCTAGGGAAGAACACTGAAGCTTTCTTT. The chain has TRBV28 and TRBJ1-1; D gene ambiguous. This CDR3 contains 13 residues. Germline lookup yields CDR1 MDHEN and CDR2 SYDVKM. V was cut by 5 bases and J by 1 base, with 8 bases left in between.

A remark on this clonotype: The junction departs from germline at one end; a sequencing error may be responsible. The chain uses TRBV5-1 and TRBJ1-4; possibly TRBD1 for D (6 bases). Germline assignment: CDR1 SGHRS and CDR2 YFSETQ. CDR3 length: 13 amino acids. The CDR3 here is CTSSKGGKEKLFF. CDR3 DNA: TGCACCAGCAGCAAGGGGGGAAAGGAAAAACTGTTTTTT.

The chain combines TRBV15 with TRBJ1-1; the D is unclear. V was trimmed by 2 bases and J by 0 bases, leaving 10 bases between them. The CDR3 length is 15 residues. Per germline, CDR1 LNHNV and CDR2 YYDKDF (reference sequence). The CDR3 DNA follows: TGTGCCACCAGCAGATGGACTGTTATGAACACTGAAGCTTTCTTT. Translating it yields CATSRWTVMNTEAFF.

This chain uses TRBV19 with TRBJ2-4; the D gene is possibly TRBD2 (5 bases). Germline values: CDR1 LNHDA, CDR2 SQIVND (reference sequence). The CDR3 extends over 14 amino acids. V shed 4 bases and J shed 3 bases, with 10 bases lying between them. CDR3 amino acids: CASSTDYVKNIQYF. CDR3 coding DNA: TGTGCCAGTAGTACAGACTATGTCAAAAACATTCAGTACTTC.

At least ten counts were recorded for this clonotype. The genes are TRBV19 and TRBJ2-3, with D possibly being TRBD1 (5 bases). Trimming removed 3 bases at V and 6 bases at J, with 13 bases between. The CDR3 is 14 amino acids. Germline values: CDR1 LNHDA, CDR2 SQIVND (reference sequence). This chain's CDR3 is CASSMPGQRDTQYF. CDR3 bases: TGTGCCAGTAGTATGCCAGGGCAGAGGGATACGCAGTATTTT.

The chain uses TRBV5-1 and TRBJ1-5; TRBD1 agrees at 11 bases. There are 17 residues in the CDR3. The germline gives CDR1 SGHRS, CDR2 YFSETQ. Trimming cost V 4 bases and J 0 bases; bases outside gene matches: 6. CDR3 amino acids: CASSPGTGGSSNQPQHF. In DNA form, the CDR3 reads TGCGCCAGCAGCCCGGGGACAGGGGGTTCTAGCAATCAGCCCCAGCATTTT. Together with reference TRBV5-1 and TRBJ1-5, the CDR3 gives the full variable domain: KAGVTQTPRYLIKTRGQQVTLSCSPISGHRSVSWYQQTPGQGLQFLFEYFSETQRNKGNFPGRFSGRQFSNSRSEMNVSTLELGDSALYLCASSPGTGGSSNQPQHFGDGTRLSIL.

Worth noting for this clonotype: This sequence is one base from a far larger clone and is likely a read error. The chain couples TRBV5-5 to TRBJ2-4; D is possibly TRBD2 (5 bases). Looked up from germline, CDR1 is SGHKS and CDR2 is YYEKEE (reference sequence). The CDR3 covers 15 residues. The CDR3 coding sequence is TGTGCCAGCAGCTTGGAGGCCCTTGGCCACAATGAGCGGTTCTTC. It yields the protein CASSLEALGHNERFF.

In its sample, this clonotype was seen many times. An end of the junction does not agree with germline; a read error may underlie this. J is TRBJ1-1 and V is TRBV5-1; D unresolved. The germline gives CDR1 SGHRS, CDR2 YFSETQ. The length of the CDR3 is 14 residues. CDR3 nucleotide sequence: TGTGCCAGCAGCTTAGGCAGGACCAACACTGAAGCTTTCTTT. This encodes CASSLGRTNTEAFF. The variable domain in full, completed from reference TRBV5-1 and TRBJ1-1, reads KAGVTQTPRYLIKTRGQQVTLSCSPISGHRSVSWYQQTPGQGLQFLFEYFSETQRNKGNFPGRFSGRQFSNSRSEMNVSTLELGDSALYLCASSLGRTNTEAFFGQGTRLTVV.

Notes on this clonotype: This may be a read error: a much more frequent sequence differs by one nucleotide. The chain combines TRBV27 with TRBJ1-6; D is perhaps TRBD1 (5 bases). In germline, CDR1 is MNHEY, CDR2 SMNVEV (reference sequence). This CDR3 comprises 16 residues. As DNA, the CDR3 is TGTGCCAGCAGTTTATCTTCTGCAGGGTGGTATTCACCCCTCCGCTTT. Translating it yields CASSLSSAGWYSPLRF.